A selection of T cell receptor beta chains follows, all from one sample in a study of blood T cell repertoires in COVID-19. Assay: immunoSEQ multiplex PCR; the TCRdb copy retains only in-frame clones and omits some. There are around 110,000 clones in the sample; roughly nine tenths occur only once, and 4.5% to 6% lies in the top ten. Sequencing input: peripheral blood. The receptor set was obtained from a man aged 35-49 years with active or convalescent COVID-19. The CDR3 runs from the conserved cysteine through the conserved F or W. A D gene is named only where the DNA matches it firmly. Size values are once, few and many counts, or a class for expanded clones, and some rows have none.

12	TRBV5-1	-	TRBJ2-2	-	TGCGCCAGCAGCTTTCAAAGTAGTGGGCTGTTTTTT	CASSFQSSGLFF
14	TRBV7-3	-	TRBJ1-1	-	TGTGCCAGCAGCTTAGGGGGACAACAAACAGAAGCTTTCTTT	CASSLGGQQTEAFF
15	TRBV21-1	-	TRBJ2-1	-	TGTGCCAGCAGCCCCGGGACTAGCGGGACCAATGAGCAGTTCTTC	CASSPGTSGTNEQFF
14	TRBV9	-	TRBJ1-4	once	TGTGCCAGCAGCGTAGCGGGCGCGGGTGAAAAACTGTTTTTT	CASSVAGAGEKLFF
14	TRBV19	-	TRBJ1-6	-	TGTGCCACCCGGGGGACGCCCTATAATTCACCCCTCCACTTT	CATRGTPYNSPLHF
16	TRBV6-5	TRBD2	TRBJ2-1	-	TGTGCCAGCAGTTCCTCTAGCGGGGCGGCCTACAATGAGCAGTTCTTC	CASSSSSGAAYNEQFF
16	TRBV5-4	TRBD2	TRBJ2-7	-	TGTGCCAGCAGCTTGGCCGGCGGGAGGGCCTCCTACGAGCAGTACTTC	CASSLAGGRASYEQYF
17	TRBV28	-	TRBJ1-4	-	TGTGCCAGCAGTTTAAGTCGGTTTGAGGCAACTAATGAAAAACTGTTTTTT	CASSLSRFEATNEKLFF
13	TRBV19	-	TRBJ1-5	-	TGTGCCAGTAGTACAACAGGTTTCCAGCCCCAGCATTTT	CASSTTGFQPQHF
11	TRBV21-1	-	TRBJ1-2	-	TGTGCCAGCAACCCGAAACTCGGCTACACCTTC	CASNPKLGYTF
17	TRBV28	TRBD2	TRBJ2-3	-	TGTGCCAGCAGTTCGGGACTAGCGATTAGTTTTGGAGATACGCAGTATTTT	CASSSGLAISFGDTQYF
16	TRBV9	TRBD1	TRBJ2-2	-	TGTGCCAGCAGCGTAGTACAGGGGGCCGACACCGGGGAGCTGTTTTTT	CASSVVQGADTGELFF
14	TRBV9	TRBD1	TRBJ2-7	once	TGTGCCAGCAGCGTAGAGGGACAGGGGCCCGAGCAGTACTTC	CASSVEGQGPEQYF
17	TRBV11-2	-	TRBJ1-1	-	TGTGCCAGCAGCTCAGTTCTGGGGGCGAGAAATCCACCTGAAGCTTTCTTT	CASSSVLGARNPPEAFF
15	TRBV18	TRBD2	TRBJ2-7	-	TGTGCCAGCTCACCTTCGACCGGGGGGTACCACGAGCAGTACTTC	CASSPSTGGYHEQYF
16	TRBV7-7	TRBD2	TRBJ2-1	-	TGTGCTAGCAGCCCCACCGGGACTAGCGGGAGGGGTGAGCAGTTCTTC	CASSPTGTSGRGEQFF
13	TRBV7-3	-	TRBJ1-1	-	TGTGCCAGCAGCCGGACTGTGAACACTGAAGCTTTCTTT	CASSRTVNTEAFF
15	TRBV9	-	TRBJ2-5	-	TGTGCCAGCAGCGTAGGGGGCGGCGCCCAAGAGACCCAGTACTTC	CASSVGGGAQETQYF
15	TRBV7-6	TRBD1	TRBJ1-2	-	TGTGCCAGCAGCCCTAGACAGGGGTTTAACTATGGCTACACCTTC	CASSPRQGFNYGYTF
15	TRBV11-2	TRBD2	TRBJ2-2	-	TGTGCCAGCAGCGCTCTAGCGGGTGTCGCCGGGGAGCTGTTTTTT	CASSALAGVAGELFF
13	TRBV19	-	TRBJ1-2	-	TGTGCCAGTAGTATAGACATGATGGAGGGCTACACCTTC	CASSIDMMEGYTF
14	TRBV3-1/TRBV3-2	-	TRBJ2-7	-	TGTGCCAGCAGCATTCCGGGACAACACTACGAGCAGTACTTC	CASSIPGQHYEQYF
18	TRBV25-1	-	TRBJ1-2	-	TGTGCCAGCAGTCAACCCGGACTTTTTCCCTACGGCAACTATGGCTACACCTTC	CASSQPGLFPYGNYGYTF
18	TRBV28	-	TRBJ2-3	-	TGTGCCAGCAGTCCAAGTCTTGGGGTAGCGTCAACCACAGATACGCAGTATTTT	CASSPSLGVASTTDTQYF
12	TRBV30	TRBD1	TRBJ2-7	-	TGTGCCTGGAGTTCAGGGGGCTACGAGCAGTACTTC	CAWSSGGYEQYF
15	TRBV6-4	TRBD1	TRBJ1-2	-	TGTGCCAGCAGTGAGGGGTCCGGGACAGGGGGTGGCTACACCTTC	CASSEGSGTGGGYTF
19	TRBV13	TRBD2	TRBJ2-3	few	TGTGCCAGCAGCCTAAAGACTAGCGGGAGGGCCTTTATGACAGATACGCAGTATTTT	CASSLKTSGRAFMTDTQYF
15	TRBV5-1	TRBD1	TRBJ2-7	-	TGCGCCAGCAGCCCTGGGACAGGACTCTCCTACGAGCAGTACTTC	CASSPGTGLSYEQYF
14	TRBV18	TRBD1	TRBJ1-1	few	TGTGCCAGCTCACTTGGGACAGGGGACCCTGAAGCTTTCTTT	CASSLGTGDPEAFF
15	TRBV28	TRBD1	TRBJ2-2	-	TGTGCCAGCAGTTTAGGGACAGGGGGGTCCGGGGAGCTGTTTTTT	CASSLGTGGSGELFF
14	TRBV6-5	-	TRBJ2-1	-	TGTGCCAGCAGCCCCAGGGATGGCGACAATGAGCAGTTCTTC	CASSPRDGDNEQFF
14	TRBV5-1	TRBD1	TRBJ1-3	-	TGCGCCAGCAGCTTGGACAGGGGGGGAAACACCATATATTTT	CASSLDRGGNTIYF
15	TRBV4-3	-	TRBJ1-2	-	TGCGCCAGCAGCCAAGGGGCAGGGCCCAACTATGGCTACACCTTC	CASSQGAGPNYGYTF
14	TRBV5-4	-	TRBJ2-5	-	TGTGCCAGCAGCTTGTATGCGGTCCAAGAGACCCAGTACTTC	CASSLYAVQETQYF
15	TRBV3-1/TRBV3-2	-	TRBJ1-2	-	TGTGCCAGCAGCCCCTTATTGACGGAGAACTATGGCTACACCTTC	CASSPLLTENYGYTF
18	TRBV4-2	TRBD2	TRBJ2-7	-	TGTGCCAGCAGCCAAGATCCCCCTAGCGGGATTGCCGCATACGAGCAGTACTTC	CASSQDPPSGIAAYEQYF
15	TRBV9	TRBD1	TRBJ2-1	few	TGTGCCAGCAGCGGACAGGGGGGTGCGATGAATGAGCAGTTCTTC	CASSGQGGAMNEQFF
19	TRBV27	-	TRBJ1-2	once	TGTGCCAGCAGTTTATTATTGCCGGGCCCGCAGGGGAAAGGCTATGGCTACACCTTC	CASSLLLPGPQGKGYGYTF
13	TRBV5-1	TRBD1	TRBJ1-5	-	TGCGCCAGCAGGGGGACAGTTGATCAGCCCCAGCATTTT	CASRGTVDQPQHF
14	TRBV11-2	-	TRBJ1-4	-	TGTGCCAGCAGCCCGGGGGGCGGACCAGAAAAGGAGTTTTTT	CASSPGGGPEKEFF
15	TRBV3-1/TRBV3-2	-	TRBJ2-7	-	TGTGCCAGCAGCCAAGTGGGTGGGAGGACGAACGAGCAGTACTTC	CASSQVGGRTNEQYF
12	TRBV23-1	TRBD2	TRBJ2-7	-	TGCGCCAGCAGTCCCCGGGAGGACGAGCAGTACTTC	CASSPREDEQYF
14	TRBV7-6	TRBD2	TRBJ2-5	-	TGTGCCAGCAGAAAAAGGACTAGTTGGGAGACCCAGTACTTC	CASRKRTSWETQYF
13	TRBV28	-	TRBJ1-2	-	TGTGCCAGCAGTTTGGGGGCCGGCTATGGCTACACCTTC	CASSLGAGYGYTF
14	TRBV28	-	TRBJ1-5	-	TGTGCCAGCAGTTCGGGGGACAGCAATCAGCCCCAGCATTTT	CASSSGDSNQPQHF
12	TRBV6-6	-	TRBJ2-7	-	TGTGCCAGCAGTTACTCCTCTGTCGAGCAGTACTTC	CASSYSSVEQYF